Below are 28 T cell receptor beta chains sequenced from a single sample in a study of blood T cells in healthy people across ages. Through a sample-barcoded 5' primer and a J-beta primer mix, a second PCR was run for 7 to 11 cycles. TCRdb re-called the 5' RACE reads with MiXCR, one entry per CDR3 protein. The table has over 1,300,000 distinct CDR3 sequences, 55% to 75% seen once. The sample was blood. The source is a man between 18 and 35 years old in good health.

The chain recombines TRBV27 with TRBJ2-5; 10 bases fit TRBD2. The J segment lost 1 base and the V segment lost 5 bases, leaving 7 bases of the junction unmatched. Germline V gene data show CDR1 as MNHEY and CDR2 as SMNVEV (reference sequence). This CDR3 is 16 amino acids long. The CDR3 coding sequence is TGTGCCAGCAGTCCCGGGACTAGCGCCCTCCAAGAGACCCAGTACTTC. It translates to CASSPGTSALQETQYF.

This clonotype occurred many times. The V call is TRBV18, the J call TRBJ2-3; D gene unclear. The CDR3 contains 12 residues. The V and J ends lost 8 bases and 2 bases respectively, with 8 bases between them. Per germline, CDR1 KGHSH and CDR2 LQKENI. CDR3 in DNA: TGTGCCAGCAGTCCCAACACAGATACGCAGTATTTT. Translated, it gives CASSPNTDTQYF.

The CDR3 coding sequence is TGTGCCAGCAATGGGGAGGTGGGTCAGCCCCAGCATTTT. Encoded protein: CASNGEVGQPQHF. This chain connects TRBV2 to TRBJ1-5; unclear D gene. This CDR3 has 13 residues. V gave up 7 bases and J gave up 6 bases, with 13 bases separating them. Germline CDR1 is SNHLY and CDR2 is FYNNEI.

The rearrangement uses TRBV6-5 and TRBJ2-4; 8 nucleotides align to TRBD1. The DNA end is a closer match to TRBJ2-7, so the J assignment may be wrong. The CDR3 runs to 15 residues. Germline V gene sequence: CDR1 MNHEY, CDR2 SVGAGI. CDR3: CASSYSTGGFYEQYF. In DNA form, the CDR3 reads TGTGCCAGCAGTTACTCCACAGGGGGATTCTACGAGCAGTACTTC.

The rearrangement links TRBV28 to TRBJ2-7; TRBD2 matches at 11 bases. Germline V gives CDR1 MDHEN, CDR2 SYDVKM. V shed 4 bases, J shed 3 bases, and the junction held 8 bases outside the gene matches. CDR3 length: 16 amino acids. CDR3 coding DNA: TGTGCCAGCAGTTCTTTCCGACTAGCGGGGAACTACGAGCAGTACTTC. Amino acids: CASSSFRLAGNYEQYF.

This clonotype was found a few times. This chain connects TRBV6-6 to TRBJ2-5, with no clear D. The CDR3 is 12 residues long. V was pared by 5 bases and J by 4 bases, with 8 bases between. Per the germline V gene, CDR1 is MNHNY and CDR2 is SVGAGI (reference sequence). The CDR3 region is CASSPTLETQYF. As DNA, the CDR3 is TGTGCCAGCAGTCCCACGCTAGAGACCCAGTACTTC.

The rearrangement links TRBV28 to TRBJ2-7, with 7 bases that match TRBD1. After removal of 4 bases from V and 0 bases from J, the junction contained 12 bases not matched to a gene. CDR1 and CDR2 from the germline V gene are MDHEN and SYDVKM. CDR3 length equals 17 residues. CDR3 protein: CASSSPGTVDSSYEQYF. Written as DNA, the CDR3 is TGTGCCAGCAGTTCTCCAGGGACAGTTGATAGCTCCTACGAGCAGTACTTC.

The gene calls are TRBV7-9 and TRBJ2-3; 10 bases fit TRBD2. The CDR3 spans 15 residues. V shed 2 bases and J 5 bases; nucleotides not matched to a gene: 4. Germline V gene data show CDR1 as SEHNR and CDR2 as FQNEAQ (reference sequence). Here the CDR3 reads CASSLQLAGEDTQYF. The CDR3 DNA is TGTGCCAGCAGCTTACAGCTAGCGGGAGAAGATACGCAGTATTTT.

This chain joins TRBV2 and TRBJ2-4; the match to TRBD1 covers 7 bases. Germline values: CDR1 SNHLY, CDR2 FYNNEI. The J segment lost 11 bases and the V segment lost 6 bases, leaving 7 bases of the junction unmatched. CDR3 size: 12 residues. As DNA, the CDR3 is TGTGCCAGCAGCAATCACAGGGGCGTTCAGTACTTC. It specifies CASSNHRGVQYF.

In its sample, this clonotype was seen a few times. The chain uses TRBV4-2 and TRBJ2-7; D gene uncertain. With 0 bases removed from V and 6 bases from J, the gap between germline ends came to 15 bases. The CDR3 runs 15 residues. The germline CDR1 and CDR2 sequences are LGHNA and YNFKEQ. DNA of the CDR3: TGTGCCAGCAGCCAAGAAAGGATAGCTGCATCCGAGCAGTACTTC. Translating it yields CASSQERIAASEQYF.

This clonotype has only a few counts. This chain links TRBV4-2 with TRBJ2-7; possibly TRBD2 for D (6 bases). Per germline, CDR1 LGHNA and CDR2 YNFKEQ. The CDR3 is 16 amino acids. Trimming removed 4 bases at V and 3 bases at J, with 19 bases between. CDR3 in amino acids: CASSPSGLGMYYEQYF. In nucleotides, the CDR3 is TGTGCCAGCAGCCCGTCGGGACTGGGGATGTACTACGAGCAGTACTTC.

This clonotype has only one observation. The V call is TRBV29-1, the J call TRBJ2-5; 9 bases line up with TRBD1. Germline assignment: CDR1 SQVTM and CDR2 ANQGSEA. This CDR3 spans 14 amino acids. V trimming: 1 base; J trimming: 11 bases; junction bases outside the gene matches: 11. The CDR3 DNA reads TGCAGCGTTGAAGTGGACAGGGGTACGAATGAGCAGTACTTC. This codes for CSVEVDRGTNEQYF.

The rearrangement links TRBV6-5 to TRBJ2-5, with D hard to call. V was pared by 6 bases and J by 7 bases, with 18 bases between. This CDR3 spans 14 amino acids. Germline CDR1 and CDR2: MNHEY and SVGAGI. In nucleotides, the CDR3 is TGTGCCAGCAGCCCCCCGGCCGAAAAAAGGACCCAGTACTTC. Its protein product is CASSPPAEKRTQYF.

V is TRBV7-9 and J is TRBJ2-3; maybe TRBD2 (5 bases). This CDR3 is 15 amino acids long. Trimming removed 2 bases from V and 10 bases from J, with 19 bases in between. Germline CDR1 and CDR2: SEHNR and FQNEAQ (reference sequence). The CDR3 region has the DNA TGTGCCAGCAGCTTATTTTTGAACGGGGAAGGTTCGCAGTATTTT. Its translation: CASSLFLNGEGSQYF.

The CDR3 bases are TGTGCCAGCAGTTATTCCCAGACAGCGCACTATGGCTACACCTTC. As protein: CASSYSQTAHYGYTF. This chain links TRBV6-6 with TRBJ1-2, with D possibly matching TRBD1 (5 bases). The V gene lost 3 bases and the J gene lost 3 bases, with 14 bases spanning the gap. The CDR3 spans 15 residues. Germline assignment: CDR1 MNHNY and CDR2 SVGAGI (reference sequence).

This clonotype was observed a handful of times. The rearrangement links TRBV12-3 or TRBV12-4 to TRBJ1-2; 8 nucleotides align to TRBD1. This CDR3 region has 13 residues. The junction had 3 bases not matched to a gene; V was cut back by 6 bases and J by 3 bases. The CDR3 spells CASRGQGHYGYTF. For the CDR3, the DNA is TGTGCCAGCAGAGGACAGGGTCACTATGGCTACACCTTC.

This clonotype has at least ten counts. The chain uses TRBV11-1 and TRBJ2-3; 12 bases are shared with TRBD2. This CDR3 region has 16 residues. The germline V gene has CDR1 SGHAT and CDR2 FQDESV (reference sequence). V was pared by 5 bases and J by 1 base, with 4 bases of the junction left unmatched. The CDR3: CASSLRTSGGTDTQYF. As DNA, the CDR3 is TGTGCCAGCAGCCTCCGGACTAGCGGGGGCACAGATACGCAGTATTTT.

V usage is TRBV6-2 or TRBV6-3 and J usage is TRBJ2-4, with 8 bases matching TRBD1. The DNA end is a closer match to TRBJ2-7, so the J assignment may be wrong. Per the germline V gene, CDR1 is MNHEY and CDR2 is SVGEGT. The CDR3 runs to 13 residues. DNA for the CDR3: TGTGCCAGCACTTTGGACAGGGCCTACGAGCAGTACTTC. Its protein is CASTLDRAYEQYF.

This chain joins TRBV19 and TRBJ1-3; 7 bases match TRBD1. The CDR3 sequence is 17 residues long. Germline lookup yields CDR1 LNHDA and CDR2 SQIVND (reference sequence). J gave up 0 bases and V 6 bases, and 11 bases lay outside the gene matches. Here the CDR3 DNA reads TGTGCCAGTAGGACCGGGACAGCGAGCTACTCTGGAAACACCATATATTTT. Translation: CASRTGTASYSGNTIYF.

The chain links TRBV7-2 to TRBJ1-2, with 8 bases lining up with TRBD1. The trim removed 5 bases at V and 8 bases at J, leaving 4 bases unmatched. This CDR3 spans 12 amino acids. Germline V gene sequence: CDR1 SGHTA, CDR2 FQGNSA. This CDR3 reads CASSQGASGYTF. CDR3 DNA: TGTGCCAGCAGCCAGGGGGCCTCCGGCTACACCTTC.

This clonotype was observed a handful of times. The rearrangement uses TRBV4-1 and TRBJ2-1; D possibly uses TRBD1 or TRBD2 (5 bases each). The length of the CDR3 is 15 residues. Between the trimmed V and J ends, which lost 3 bases and 6 bases, there was a span of 15 bases. The V gene's germline CDR1 is MGHRA and CDR2 YSYEKL. In nucleotides, the CDR3 is TGCGCCAGCAGCCAGGCCGGGTCTGGGGGCAATGAGCAGTTCTTC. It yields the protein CASSQAGSGGNEQFF.

The J gene is TRBJ2-5, the V gene TRBV4-1; maybe TRBD1 (6 bases). CDR3 length: 15 amino acids. The V end was cut by 0 bases, the J end by 13 bases, with 21 bases between. Germline V lookup: CDR1 MGHRA, CDR2 YSYEKL. The CDR3 nucleotides are TGCGCCAGCAGCCAAGATAGGTCAACAGGGCGCATTCGGTACTTC. Residues: CASSQDRSTGRIRYF.

This sequence joins TRBV5-1 and TRBJ1-2; possible D gene TRBD1, 5 bases. The CDR3 is 14 residues long. Germline lookup yields CDR1 SGHRS and CDR2 YFSETQ. The V gene lost 4 bases and the J gene lost 3 bases, with 13 bases spanning the gap. CDR3 coding DNA: TGCGCCAGCAGCCCGGGGGACGGGGACTATGGCTACACCTTC. This translates into CASSPGDGDYGYTF. The whole variable domain, remainder taken from reference TRBV5-1 and TRBJ1-2, is KAGVTQTPRYLIKTRGQQVTLSCSPISGHRSVSWYQQTPGQGLQFLFEYFSETQRNKGNFPGRFSGRQFSNSRSEMNVSTLELGDSALYLCASSPGDGDYGYTFGSGTRLTVV.

CDR3 protein: CASSYSPPSGVYNEQFF. The CDR3 DNA follows: TGTGCCAGCAGTTACTCCCCTCCTAGCGGGGTTTACAATGAGCAGTTCTTC. The chain recombines TRBV6-5 with TRBJ2-1; 9 nucleotides match TRBD2. The CDR3 is 17 residues long. From germline, CDR1 is MNHEY and CDR2 SVGAGI. V trimming: 0 bases; J trimming: 4 bases; junction bases outside the gene matches: 7.

The J gene is TRBJ1-2, the V gene TRBV29-1; D ambiguous. Per germline, CDR1 SQVTM and CDR2 ANQGSEA. V was shortened by 0 bases and J by 2 bases, with 7 bases between the two germline ends. The CDR3 runs 13 residues. In DNA form, the CDR3 reads TGCAGCGTTGAAGATGAGGGAAACTATGGCTACACCTTC. This encodes CSVEDEGNYGYTF.

The rearrangement links TRBV27 to TRBJ2-3; a weak D match, TRBD1 (6 bases). V was cut by 4 bases and J by 4 bases, with 12 bases left in between. The CDR3 consists of 14 residues. CDR1 MNHEY and CDR2 SMNVEV come from the germline V gene (reference sequence). The CDR3 nucleotides are TGTGCCAGCAGTTGGTCTCGACAGGCAGATACGCAGTATTTT. Translated, it gives CASSWSRQADTQYF.

This chain joins TRBV6-5 and TRBJ1-2; tentative D call: TRBD1 (5 bases). This CDR3 comprises 12 residues. V shed 4 bases and J shed 4 bases, with 7 bases lying between them. In germline, CDR1 is MNHEY, CDR2 SVGAGI. This chain's CDR3 is CASSSGVYGYTF. In DNA form, the CDR3 reads TGTGCCAGCAGTTCGGGGGTCTATGGCTACACCTTC.

This clonotype has a handful of counts. J is TRBJ2-7 and V is TRBV27, with unresolved D. The germline V gene has CDR1 MNHEY and CDR2 SMNVEV (reference sequence). The V end was cut by 4 bases, the J end by 0 bases, with 13 bases between. The CDR3 is 15 amino acids. The CDR3 loop is CASSSAIGSSYEQYF. The CDR3 region has the DNA TGTGCCAGCAGTTCCGCAATCGGGTCCTCCTACGAGCAGTACTTC.